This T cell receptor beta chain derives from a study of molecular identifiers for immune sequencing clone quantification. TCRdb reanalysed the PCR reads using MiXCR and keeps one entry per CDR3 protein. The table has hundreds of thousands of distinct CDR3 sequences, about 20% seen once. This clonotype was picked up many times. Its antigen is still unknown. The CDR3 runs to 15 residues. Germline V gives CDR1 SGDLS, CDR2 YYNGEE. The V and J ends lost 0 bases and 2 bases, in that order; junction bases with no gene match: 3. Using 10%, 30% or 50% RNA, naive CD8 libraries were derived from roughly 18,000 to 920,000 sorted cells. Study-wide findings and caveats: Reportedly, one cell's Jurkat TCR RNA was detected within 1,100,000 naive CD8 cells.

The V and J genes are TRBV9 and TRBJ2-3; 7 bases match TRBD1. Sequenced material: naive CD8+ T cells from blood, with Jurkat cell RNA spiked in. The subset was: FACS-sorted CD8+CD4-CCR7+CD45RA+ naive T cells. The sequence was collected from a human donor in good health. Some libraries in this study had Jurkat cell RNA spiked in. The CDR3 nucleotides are TGTGCCAGCAGCGTAGCGACAGGGCACACAGATACGCAGTATTTT. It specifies CASSVATGHTDTQYF.